Sequencing of this T cell receptor (beta chain) was carried out in a study of blood T cell repertoires in COVID-19. The CDR3 has 12 amino acids. Trimming stripped 3 bases from V and 6 bases from J, with 11 bases between. CDR1 is DFQATT, CDR2 SNEGSKA, per germline (reference sequence). The table came from immunoSEQ multiplex PCR; TCRdb's copy has only in-frame clones and leaves some out. The sample shows about 240,000 clones, around 87% of them seen only once. The V gene is TRBV20-1, the J gene TRBJ1-2, with D possibly matching TRBD1 (6 bases). Sequenced material: peripheral blood. The receptor's source is a woman between 50 and 59 years old with COVID-19, enrolled during active disease. The DNA for the CDR3 is TGCAGTGCTAGTCTCAGGGACAATGGCTACACCTTC. Translating gives CSASLRDNGYTF.